This record looks at one TCR beta chain sequence and its context. No antigen is known for it. The V gene's germline CDR1 is LGHNA and CDR2 YSLEER. V was clipped by 0 bases and J by 7 bases, with 12 bases between them. CDR3 size: 14 residues. Both 60 Vbeta primers and 13 Jbeta primers went into the PCR. TCRdb's table, derived via immunoSEQ multiplex PCR, lists solely in-frame clones and lacks some. The table records about 90,000 clones, approximately 80% of them present only once. This entry comes from a study of cytomegalovirus exposure and HLA in healthy donors. Whole-study context: T cells numbering about 200 million yielded more than 100 million unique TCR beta sequences in an earlier analysis. Unique TCRs numbering 75 million to 95 million, obtained from HLA-typed donors, made up an early data release.

Study results and caveats: The study labeled approximately 150 TCR beta chains cytomegalovirus-associated. The study carried out a later analysis of TCR beta sequences. It associated around 17,000 of them with specific HLA alleles at a false discovery rate of 0.05.

This chain joins TRBV4-3 and TRBJ1-1, with a tentative D call TRBD1 (6 bases). The clonotype comes from a man aged 30 to 45 in good health and CMV-seronegative. Sequencing input: PBMCs. The CDR3 loop reads CASSQESGGFEAFF. The CDR3 nucleotides read TGCGCCAGCAGCCAAGAAAGCGGGGGCTTTGAAGCTTTCTTT.